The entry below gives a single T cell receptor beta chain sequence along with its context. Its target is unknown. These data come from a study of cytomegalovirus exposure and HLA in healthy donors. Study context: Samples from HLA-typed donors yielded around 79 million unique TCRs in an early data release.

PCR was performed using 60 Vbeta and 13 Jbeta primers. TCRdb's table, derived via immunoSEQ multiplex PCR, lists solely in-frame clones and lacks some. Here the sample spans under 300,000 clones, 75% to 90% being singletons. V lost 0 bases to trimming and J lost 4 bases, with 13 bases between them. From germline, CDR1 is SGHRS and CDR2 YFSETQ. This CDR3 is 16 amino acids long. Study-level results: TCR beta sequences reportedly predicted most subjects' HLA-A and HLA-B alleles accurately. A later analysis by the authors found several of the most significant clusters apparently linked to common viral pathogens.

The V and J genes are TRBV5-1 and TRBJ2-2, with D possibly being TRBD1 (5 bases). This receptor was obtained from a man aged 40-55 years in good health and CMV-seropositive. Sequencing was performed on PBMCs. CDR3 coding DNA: TGCGCCAGCAGCTTGGGTCCAGGACATATCACCGGGGAGCTGTTTTTT. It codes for CASSLGPGHITGELFF.